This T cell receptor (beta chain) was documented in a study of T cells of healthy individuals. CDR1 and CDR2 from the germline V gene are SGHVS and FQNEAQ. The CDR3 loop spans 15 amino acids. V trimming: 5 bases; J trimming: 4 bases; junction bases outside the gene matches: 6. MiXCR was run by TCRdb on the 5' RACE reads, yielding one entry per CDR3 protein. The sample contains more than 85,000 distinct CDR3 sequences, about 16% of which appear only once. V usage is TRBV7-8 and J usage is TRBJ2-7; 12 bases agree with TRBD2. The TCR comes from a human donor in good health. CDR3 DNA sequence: TGTGCCAGCAGCAAGACTAGCGGGAGTATATACGAGCAGTACTTC. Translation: CASSKTSGSIYEQYF.